This TCR beta chain was recorded in a study of graft-versus-host responses after intestinal transplantation. Looking at the study overall: All of the recipients had induction that used anti-thymocyte globulin, then tacrolimus and steroids for roughly three years. The study's findings and limits: Allografts carried high graft-versus-host to host-versus-graft clonal ratios in patients having graft-donor T cell macrochimerism.

The method was immunoSEQ multiplex PCR; TCRdb's version includes in-frame clones alone and lacks a portion of them. This table holds more than 85,000 clones, about 94% found once. To note about this clone: The antigen is undetermined.

CDR3 length: 15 residues. Germline CDR1 reads SNHLY; CDR2 reads FYNNEI. V was shortened by 4 bases and J by 0 bases, with 12 bases between the two germline ends. Sequencing was performed on unstimulated CD8+ T cells sorted from spleen or lymph node cells, taken before intestinal transplant. The clonotype originates from a human donor who received an intestinal transplant. The chain employs TRBV2 and TRBJ2-5; a possible D gene is TRBD1 (6 bases). DNA of the CDR3: TGTGCCAGCAGTGCAGGGGAGAGTTACCAAGAGACCCAGTACTTC. Its protein product is CASSAGESYQETQYF.